The source of this TCR beta chain is a study of T cell repertoires in cytomegalovirus infection. Study in general: Carrying CMV and the relevant HLA type showed in public TCR beta signatures. Study results and caveats: HLA-C-restricted CMV clonotypes gave the most frequent clonotype in two of eight donors.

This clonotype has ten or more counts. The antigen is unknown. In TCRdb, the reads were re-called with MiXCR into one record per CDR3 protein. Among around 450,000 distinct CDR3 sequences, about 33% were seen once, and the ten largest hold roughly 13%. The germline gives CDR1 SGHTA, CDR2 FQGNSA. Trimming took 3 bases from V and 8 from J, leaving 16 bases between them. This CDR3 comprises 15 residues. The receptor comes from a human donor in good health (CMV status not recorded). Some clones in this sample may be carry-over from other donors' samples. Sequenced material: PBMCs. The chain uses TRBV7-2 and TRBJ1-4; no clear D gene. CDR3 DNA sequence: TGTGCCAGCAGCTTCGTGCTAAGCCGCGGGGAAAAACTGTTTTTT. The encoded protein is CASSFVLSRGEKLFF.